Listed here is a single T cell receptor (beta chain). The antigen remains unidentified. The record originates from a study of post-analysis software for immune sequencing data. As for the study in general: Courses of disease covered relapsing-remitting, secondary progressive and progressive-relapsing multiple sclerosis. Findings of the study overall: Batch-matched samples strongly co-clustered by F measure. Roughly five TRBV segments appeared more often in patients than in controls, and TRBV5-6, TRBV5-1 and TRBV20-1 were among these. Those with multiple sclerosis, the patient group, showed significantly lower normalized Chao1 diversity than controls.

The ends were cut back, 6 bases at V and 10 bases at J, with 13 bases in the middle. From germline, CDR1 is DFQATT and CDR2 SNEGSKA (reference sequence). CDR3 size: 11 residues. Unique molecular identifiers were carried by the TCR beta cDNA libraries. T cells numbering roughly 1 to 10 million gave rise to roughly 550,000 cDNA molecules. Each CDR3 protein gets one entry after TCRdb re-called the PCR reads with MiXCR. This sample has hundreds of thousands of distinct CDR3 sequences; about 57% occur once, and the top ten carry 4.6%. The sequenced sample was blood. This rearrangement joins TRBV20-1 to TRBJ2-1; D is possibly TRBD2 (5 bases). This TCR was sampled from a girl between 5 and 17 years old with multiple sclerosis. The DNA of the CDR3 is TGCAGTGCGAAACTAGGTTGGGAGCAGTTCTTC. This translates into CSAKLGWEQFF.